This T cell receptor (beta chain) was observed in a study of T cell clonotyping in hematopoietic cell transplantation. Details on this clone: Antigen unknown.

Study-level results: Broader posttransplant TCR repertoire diversity was predicted by graft donor and pretransplant recipient Inverse Simpson Index values. At the given depth, recipient repertoires were over 97% de novo clonotypes. After transplant, recipient diversity fell while pathologically expanded clonotypes grew through day 180.

Time point denoted: recipient sample about 28 days before transplant, after cytoreduction. Blood collection times were about day -28 and days 30, 100, 180 posttransplant. The assay was immunoSEQ multiplex PCR, and TCRdb's table has in-frame clones only and misses some. The data contain approximately 20,000 clones, 86% of them singletons. Sequencing was performed on peripheral blood mononuclear cells, taken before stem cell transplant. The receptor's source is a man over 45 with acute myeloid leukemia. Some clones in this sample may be carry-over from other donors' samples.

CDR3 in DNA: TGTGCCAGCGTACCGGGGGGGACTCGGGGGGAGCAGTACTTC. This sequence encodes CASVPGGTRGEQYF. This rearrangement joins TRBV6-5 to TRBJ2-7; 8 positions agree with TRBD2. The CDR3 totals 14 residues. Germline V gives CDR1 MNHEY, CDR2 SVGAGI. V shed 8 bases, J shed 7 bases, and the junction held 13 bases outside the gene matches.